This T cell receptor (beta chain) was retrieved from a study of PD-L1 blockade in urothelial cancer (dated by TCRdb to 2016 to 2017). With regard to the full study: All patients started therapy around 2014 and received atezolizumab 1,200 mg intravenously every 3 weeks. About 90% of the 29 patients were males with bladder-origin urothelial cancer, and about 65% of the 29 reported a prior smoking history. An ECOG performance status of 0 or 1 was recorded for the patients, and 0 to 3 prior chemotherapy regimens had been received by the patients. Blood samples were analyzed at 3 weeks after treatment start (second dose) and at 6 weeks after treatment start. Blood samples gave a median of about 130,000 T cells and approximately 81,000 unique TCRs, with a median clonality of 0.080. The study, an exploratory multi-omic analysis, examined somatic, immune and clinical correlates of response to PD-L1 blockade with atezolizumab in urothelial cancer. Pretreatment tumor samples, along with matched peripheral blood collected serially before and after atezolizumab treatment, underwent TCR sequencing. Durable clinical benefit meant progression-free survival longer than 6 months, and TCR features were also tested against progression-free and overall survival. In the same patients, pretreatment tumors underwent whole exome sequencing and RNA sequencing in addition to TCR sequencing. Durable clinical benefit was achieved by nine patients but not by the remaining 20. Some 30 patients had pretreatment blood TCR-seq, some 24 had at least one posttreatment blood collection, and some 24 had tumor TCR-seq. Points the paper makes about the study in general: Greater expansion of tumor-associated TCR clones in peripheral blood 3 weeks after the start of treatment was observed in patients with durable benefit (n of about 20, p = 0.022). Improved progression-free and overall survival was associated with having pretreatment peripheral blood TCR clonality below the median. Because the sample size was small (n ≈ 31) and many exploratory analyses were performed, the results are intended to be hypothesis-generating.

The germline ends are 26 bases apart after V is trimmed by 5 bases and J by 4 bases. CDR1 and CDR2 are read off the germline V gene as SGHRS and YFSETQ. The cysteine opens and the phenylalanine closes a CDR3 of 18 amino acids. Only the CDR3 DNA is retained, 54 bases long and in frame from the first base. In light of the paper, this sample's time point label describes: peripheral blood 6 weeks after treatment start. A cohort of 25 to 35 patients with locally advanced or metastatic urothelial carcinoma, treated at Memorial Sloan Kettering on a trial protocol, was included. Peripheral blood mononuclear cells were collected pretreatment and during treatment, at between 1 and 8 total time points per patient. The Qiagen DNeasy Blood extraction kit was used to purify genomic DNA from total PBMCs and tumor samples. PBMCs were collected pretreatment and during treatment, and were isolated and stored as previously described.

Regarding this clone: What antigen it recognizes has not been identified. No clone much larger than this one lies a single base away; base qualities are absent.

Synthetic TCR analog templates were spiked into each PCR so that absolute template abundance could be estimated from read counts. The immunoSEQ assay used bias-controlled V and J gene primers to amplify TCRbeta CDR3 regions from genomic DNA. Sequencing of rearranged TCRbeta segments was done at approximately 20X coverage. As for the original processing: Sequencing errors were corrected by clustering, and CDR3s were annotated against IMGT so that V, D and J genes could be assigned. Downstream analyses used only productive TCRbeta rearrangements and left out out-of-frame or stop-codon sequences. Clonality was computed as one minus Shannon entropy normalized by the log of the number of unique productive sequences. Clones differing between time points or between blood and tumor were identified by Fisher's exact test with Benjamini-Hochberg correction at adjusted p below 0.01. Here the immuneACCESS table is served through TCRdb, limited to in-frame sequences with V and J called. Missing clones are a known gap in these copies; in checked studies unresolved V genes cover under half, and the rest lacks a known reason. That table supplies the V and J calls and clone size; D and trimming were determined from the DNA. The sample profile shows tens of thousands of clones; about 89% of them were found once. The ten largest clones capture about 7.3% of the sample.

The specimen comprised PBMCs, sampled around atezolizumab (anti-PD-L1) treatment. Recombination linked TRBV5-1 to TRBJ2-3, with TRBD1 as a weak D call on 5 bases. This clonotype was sampled from a man aged 65 to 79 with urothelial cancer. The nucleotide sequence is given as TGCGCCAGCAGTCCTGGGCTGCGAGCCGACAGTGGCGCAGATACGCAGTATTTT. It is translated as CASSPGLRADSGADTQYF.